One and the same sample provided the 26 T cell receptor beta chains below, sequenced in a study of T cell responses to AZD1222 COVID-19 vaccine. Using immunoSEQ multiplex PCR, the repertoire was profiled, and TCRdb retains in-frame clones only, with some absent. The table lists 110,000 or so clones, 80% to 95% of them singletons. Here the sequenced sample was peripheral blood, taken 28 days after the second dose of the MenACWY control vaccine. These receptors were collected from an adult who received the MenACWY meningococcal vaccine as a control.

The DNA of the CDR3 is TGTGCCAGTAGTATAGATTTTCCCACAGCTTACAATGAGCAGTTCTTC. This encodes CASSIDFPTAYNEQFF. The rearrangement links TRBV19 to TRBJ2-1; D remains unclear. Trimming cost V 0 bases and J 4 bases, with 13 bases left between them. Looked up from germline, CDR1 is LNHDA and CDR2 is SQIVND (reference sequence). CDR3 length equals 16 residues. Drawing the rest from reference TRBV19 and TRBJ2-1, the complete variable domain is DGGITQSPKYLFRKEGQNVTLSCEQNLNHDAMYWYRQDPGQGLRLIYYSQIVNDFQKGDIAEGYSVSREKKESFPLTVTSAQKNPTAFYLCASSIDFPTAYNEQFFGPGTRLTVL.

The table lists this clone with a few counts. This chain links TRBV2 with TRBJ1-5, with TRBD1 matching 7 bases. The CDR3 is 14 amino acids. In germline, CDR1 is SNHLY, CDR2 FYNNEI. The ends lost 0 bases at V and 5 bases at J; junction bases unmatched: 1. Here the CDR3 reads CASSEATGYQPQHF. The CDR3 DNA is TGTGCCAGCAGTGAAGCGACAGGGTATCAGCCCCAGCATTTT.

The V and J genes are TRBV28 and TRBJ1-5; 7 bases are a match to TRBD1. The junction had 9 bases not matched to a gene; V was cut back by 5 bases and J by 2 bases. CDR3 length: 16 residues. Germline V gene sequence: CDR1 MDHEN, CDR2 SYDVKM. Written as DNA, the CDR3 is TGTGCCAGCAGTCCGTGGGACAGTTGGGGCAATCAGCCCCAGCATTTT. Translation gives CASSPWDSWGNQPQHF.

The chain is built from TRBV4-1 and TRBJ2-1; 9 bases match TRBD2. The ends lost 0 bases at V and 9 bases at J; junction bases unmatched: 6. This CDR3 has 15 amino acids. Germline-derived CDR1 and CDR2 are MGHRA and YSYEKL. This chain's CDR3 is CASSQDRGLATEQFF. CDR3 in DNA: TGCGCCAGCAGCCAAGATCGAGGACTAGCGACTGAGCAGTTCTTC.

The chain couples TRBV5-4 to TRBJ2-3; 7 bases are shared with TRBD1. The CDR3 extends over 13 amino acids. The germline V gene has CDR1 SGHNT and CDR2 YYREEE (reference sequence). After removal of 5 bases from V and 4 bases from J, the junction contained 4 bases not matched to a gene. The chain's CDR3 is CASSLTGSDTQYF. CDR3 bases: TGTGCCAGCAGTTTGACAGGGTCAGATACGCAGTATTTT. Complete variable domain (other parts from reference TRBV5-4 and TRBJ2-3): ETGVTQSPTHLIKTRGQQVTLRCSSQSGHNTVSWYQQALGQGPQFIFQYYREEENGRGNFPPRFSGLQFPNYSSELNVNALELDDSALYLCASSLTGSDTQYFGPGTRLTVL.

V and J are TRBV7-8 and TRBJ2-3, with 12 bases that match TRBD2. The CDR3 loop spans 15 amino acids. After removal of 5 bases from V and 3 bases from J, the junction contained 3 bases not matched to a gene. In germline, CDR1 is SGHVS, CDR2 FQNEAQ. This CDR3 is CASSRGTSGTDTQYF. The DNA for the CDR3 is TGTGCCAGCAGCCGCGGGACTAGCGGGACAGATACGCAGTATTTT.

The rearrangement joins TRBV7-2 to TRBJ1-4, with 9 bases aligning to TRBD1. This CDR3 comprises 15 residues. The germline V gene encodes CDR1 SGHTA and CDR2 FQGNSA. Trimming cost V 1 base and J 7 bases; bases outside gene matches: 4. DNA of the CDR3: TGTGCCAGCAGCTTAGGGGACAGGGACGCTGAAAAACTGTTTTTT. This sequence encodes CASSLGDRDAEKLFF.

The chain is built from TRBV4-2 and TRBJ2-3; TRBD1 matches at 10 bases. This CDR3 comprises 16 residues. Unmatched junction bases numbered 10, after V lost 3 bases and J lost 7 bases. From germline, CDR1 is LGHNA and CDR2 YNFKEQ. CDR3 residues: CASSQDDDRGRNTQYF. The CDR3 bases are TGTGCCAGCAGCCAGGACGATGACAGGGGGCGTAATACGCAGTATTTT.

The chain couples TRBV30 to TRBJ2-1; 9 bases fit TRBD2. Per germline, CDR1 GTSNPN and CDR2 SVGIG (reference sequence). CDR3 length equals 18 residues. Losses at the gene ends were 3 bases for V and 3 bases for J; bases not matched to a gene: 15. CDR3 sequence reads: CAWRAIPRTSENYNEQFF. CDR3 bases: TGTGCCTGGAGGGCGATACCTAGGACTAGCGAGAACTACAATGAGCAGTTCTTC.

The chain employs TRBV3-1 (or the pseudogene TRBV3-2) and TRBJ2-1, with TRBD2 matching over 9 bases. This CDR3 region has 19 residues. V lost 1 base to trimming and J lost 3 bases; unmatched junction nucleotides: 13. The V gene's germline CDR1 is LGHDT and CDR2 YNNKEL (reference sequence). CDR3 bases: TGTGCCAGCAGCCAAGCTGGGCTAGCGGGAATCGAGGGCTACAATGAGCAGTTCTTC. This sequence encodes CASSQAGLAGIEGYNEQFF.

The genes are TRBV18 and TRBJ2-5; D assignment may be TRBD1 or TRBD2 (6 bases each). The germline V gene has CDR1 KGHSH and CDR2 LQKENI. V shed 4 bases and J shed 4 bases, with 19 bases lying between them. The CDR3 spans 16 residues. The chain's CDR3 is CASSQSNRGRGETQYF. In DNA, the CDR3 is TGTGCCAGCTCACAGAGTAATCGGGGGCGCGGAGAGACCCAGTACTTC.

The CDR3 spells CAWSGTGPRSSYNEQFF. CDR3 bases: TGTGCCTGGAGTGGGACAGGGCCCAGGAGCTCCTACAATGAGCAGTTCTTC. The gene calls are TRBV30 and TRBJ2-1; 8 positions agree with TRBD1. V shed 1 base, J shed 0 bases, and the junction held 8 bases outside the gene matches. The CDR3 contains 17 residues. The germline CDR1 and CDR2 sequences are GTSNPN and SVGIG (reference sequence).

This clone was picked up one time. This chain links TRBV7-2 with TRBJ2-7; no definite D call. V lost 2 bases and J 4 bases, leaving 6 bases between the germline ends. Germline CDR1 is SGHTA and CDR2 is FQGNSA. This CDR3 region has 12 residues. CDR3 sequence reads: CASSLLGYEQYV. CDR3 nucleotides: TGTGCCAGCAGCTTACTCGGTTACGAGCAGTACGTC.

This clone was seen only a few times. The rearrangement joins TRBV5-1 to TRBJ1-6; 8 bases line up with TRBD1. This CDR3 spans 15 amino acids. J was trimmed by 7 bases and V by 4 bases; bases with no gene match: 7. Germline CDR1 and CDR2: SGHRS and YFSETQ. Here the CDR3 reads CASSVWTGKNSPLHF. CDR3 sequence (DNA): TGCGCCAGCAGCGTATGGACAGGGAAGAATTCACCCCTCCACTTT.

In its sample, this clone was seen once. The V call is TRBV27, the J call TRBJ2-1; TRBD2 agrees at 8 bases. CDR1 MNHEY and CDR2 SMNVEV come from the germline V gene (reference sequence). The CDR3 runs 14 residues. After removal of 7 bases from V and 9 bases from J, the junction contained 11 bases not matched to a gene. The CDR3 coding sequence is TGTGCCAGCAAAGCGGGAGCGGGTCCGGGTGAGCAGTTCTTC. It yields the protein CASKAGAGPGEQFF.

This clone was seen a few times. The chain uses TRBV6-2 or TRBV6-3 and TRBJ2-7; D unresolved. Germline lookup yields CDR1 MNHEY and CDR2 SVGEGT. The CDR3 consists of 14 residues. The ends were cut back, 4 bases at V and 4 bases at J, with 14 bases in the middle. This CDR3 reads CASSFPGSQYEQYF. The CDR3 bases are TGTGCCAGCAGTTTTCCAGGATCCCAGTACGAGCAGTACTTC.

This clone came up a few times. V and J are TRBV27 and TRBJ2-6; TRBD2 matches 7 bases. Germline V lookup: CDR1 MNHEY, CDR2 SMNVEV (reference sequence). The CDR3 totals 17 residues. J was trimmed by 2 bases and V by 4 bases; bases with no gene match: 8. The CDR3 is CASSSPWGGTGANVLTF. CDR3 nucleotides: TGTGCCAGCAGTTCGCCCTGGGGGGGAACTGGGGCCAACGTCCTGACTTTC.

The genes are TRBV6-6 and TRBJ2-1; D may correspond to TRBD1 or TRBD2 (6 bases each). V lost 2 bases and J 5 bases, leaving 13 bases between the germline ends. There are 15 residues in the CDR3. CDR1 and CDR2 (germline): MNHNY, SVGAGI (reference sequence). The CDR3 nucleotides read TGTGCCAGCAGTTACGGGGGGCTTGGGGACAATGAGCAGTTCTTC. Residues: CASSYGGLGDNEQFF.

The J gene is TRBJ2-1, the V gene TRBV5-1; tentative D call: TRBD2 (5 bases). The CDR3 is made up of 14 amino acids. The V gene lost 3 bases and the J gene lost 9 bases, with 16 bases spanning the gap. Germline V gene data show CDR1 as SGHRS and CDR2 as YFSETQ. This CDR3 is CASSSLGGGGEQFF. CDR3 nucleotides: TGCGCCAGCAGCTCCCTGGGCGGAGGCGGTGAGCAGTTCTTC.

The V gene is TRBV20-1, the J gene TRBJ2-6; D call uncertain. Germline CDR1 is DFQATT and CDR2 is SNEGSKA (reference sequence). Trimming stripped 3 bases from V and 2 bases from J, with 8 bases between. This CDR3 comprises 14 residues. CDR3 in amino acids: CSASVGTGANVLTF. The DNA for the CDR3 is TGCAGTGCTAGTGTAGGGACTGGGGCCAACGTCCTGACTTTC.

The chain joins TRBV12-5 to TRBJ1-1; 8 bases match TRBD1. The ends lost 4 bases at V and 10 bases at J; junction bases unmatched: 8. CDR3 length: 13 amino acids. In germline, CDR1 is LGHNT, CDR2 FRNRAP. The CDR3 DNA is TGTGCTAGTGGTTACAGGGGGTCAATGGGAGCTTTCTTT. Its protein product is CASGYRGSMGAFF.

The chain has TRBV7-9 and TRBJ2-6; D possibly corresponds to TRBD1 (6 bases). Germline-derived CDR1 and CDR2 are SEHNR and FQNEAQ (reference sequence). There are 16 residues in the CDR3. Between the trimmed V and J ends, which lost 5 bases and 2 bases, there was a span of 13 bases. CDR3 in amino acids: CASSRVRGPGANVLTF. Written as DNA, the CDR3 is TGTGCCAGCAGCCGAGTCAGGGGCCCTGGGGCCAACGTCCTGACTTTC.

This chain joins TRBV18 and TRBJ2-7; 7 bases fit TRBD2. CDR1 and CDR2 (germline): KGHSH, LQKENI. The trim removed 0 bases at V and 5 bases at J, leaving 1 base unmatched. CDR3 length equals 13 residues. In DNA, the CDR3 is TGTGCCAGCTCACCACCGACTAGCAACGAGCAGTACGTC. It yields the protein CASSPPTSNEQYV.

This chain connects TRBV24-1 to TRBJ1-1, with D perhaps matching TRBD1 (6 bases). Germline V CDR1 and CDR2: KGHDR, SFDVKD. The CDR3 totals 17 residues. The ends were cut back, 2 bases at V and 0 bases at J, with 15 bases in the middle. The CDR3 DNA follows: TGTGCCACCAGTGATTCGAGGGGGGGGGCGCTGAACACTGAAGCTTTCTTT. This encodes CATSDSRGGALNTEAFF.

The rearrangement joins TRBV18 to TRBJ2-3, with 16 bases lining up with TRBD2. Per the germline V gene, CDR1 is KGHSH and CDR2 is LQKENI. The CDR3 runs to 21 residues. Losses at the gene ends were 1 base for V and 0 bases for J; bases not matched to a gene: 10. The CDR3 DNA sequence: TGTGCCAGCTCACCACTTACCCCCGGGACTAGCGGGGGGGGAAGCACAGATACGCAGTATTTT. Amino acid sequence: CASSPLTPGTSGGGSTDTQYF. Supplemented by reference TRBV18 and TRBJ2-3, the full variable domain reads NAGVMQNPRHLVRRRGQEARLRCSPMKGHSHVYWYRQLPEEGLKFMVYLQKENIIDESGMPKERFSAEFPKEGPSILRIQQVVRGDSAAYFCASSPLTPGTSGGGSTDTQYFGPGTRLTVL.

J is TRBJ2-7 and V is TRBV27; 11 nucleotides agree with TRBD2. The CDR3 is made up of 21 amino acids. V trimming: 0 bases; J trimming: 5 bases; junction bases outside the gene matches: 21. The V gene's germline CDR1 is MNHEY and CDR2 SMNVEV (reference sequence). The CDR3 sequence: CASSLSSRGSILPGLADEQYF. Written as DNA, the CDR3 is TGTGCCAGCAGTTTATCGTCTCGGGGATCAATATTGCCGGGACTAGCGGACGAGCAGTACTTC.